Below are 8 T cell receptor beta chains sequenced from a single sample in a study of blood T cell repertoires in COVID-19. The data were produced by immunoSEQ multiplex PCR, yet TCRdb's version contains in-frame clones alone and is incomplete. This sample has 200,000 to 250,000 clones; about 83% occur once, and the top ten carry approximately 2.9%. Sequencing used peripheral blood. The receptors here all came from a man between 50 and 59 years old with active or convalescent COVID-19.

V gene TRBV7-8 combines with J gene TRBJ1-4; D is uncertain. The ends were cut back, 2 bases at V and 1 base at J, with 5 bases in the middle. Germline CDR1 is SGHVS and CDR2 is FQNEAQ. The CDR3 has 14 amino acids. CDR3 region: CASSLRETNEKLFF. Written as DNA, the CDR3 is TGTGCCAGCAGCTTACGGGAAACTAATGAAAAACTGTTTTTT.

This rearrangement joins TRBV7-9 to TRBJ1-2, with 7 bases aligning to TRBD1. Germline CDR1 and CDR2: SEHNR and FQNEAQ (reference sequence). After removal of 6 bases from V and 1 base from J, the junction contained 5 bases not matched to a gene. CDR3 size: 14 residues. The CDR3, as DNA: TGTGCCAGCAGGGGGACAGCTGATAACTATGGCTACACCTTC. Translated: CASRGTADNYGYTF.

The chain carries TRBV27 and TRBJ1-5, with TRBD1 as a possible D gene (6 bases). V lost 5 bases and J lost 6, with 14 bases in between. CDR1 is MNHEY, CDR2 SMNVEV, per germline (reference sequence). This CDR3 is 14 amino acids long. CDR3 in amino acids: CASSPPGAGQPQHF. CDR3 bases: TGTGCCAGCAGTCCCCCAGGGGCGGGTCAGCCCCAGCATTTT.

This chain's CDR3 is CASSLRSGAAQYF. The CDR3 coding sequence is TGTGCCAGCAGTTTAAGGAGTGGGGCCGCGCAGTATTTT. The rearrangement joins TRBV12-3 or TRBV12-4 to TRBJ2-3; weak D call: TRBD1 (5 bases). This CDR3 is built from 13 residues. V shed 2 bases and J shed 10 bases, with 13 bases lying between them.

The genes are TRBV7-2 and TRBJ2-3; TRBD2 is a possible D gene (7 bases). CDR1 is SGHTA and CDR2 is FQGNSA in the germline V gene. The CDR3 extends over 15 amino acids. V dropped 0 bases and J dropped 5 bases, with 12 bases sitting between them. CDR3 nucleotide sequence: TGTGCCAGCAGCTTAGCGGGGGGGCGGATAGATACGCAGTATTTT. This encodes CASSLAGGRIDTQYF.

The chain couples TRBV10-3 to TRBJ1-2, with a weak D call TRBD1 (6 bases). The length of the CDR3 is 14 residues. Germline V gives CDR1 ENHRY, CDR2 SYGVKD. V lost 0 bases and J 7 bases, leaving 12 bases between the germline ends. Here the CDR3 DNA reads TGTGCCATCAGTGAGTCAACAGGGTATGTTGGCTACACCTTC. It codes for CAISESTGYVGYTF.

A single count supports this clone. The rearrangement links TRBV5-1 to TRBJ2-1; the D is unclear. V was shortened by 0 bases and J by 12 bases, with 16 bases between the two germline ends. CDR3 length: 14 residues. The germline V gene encodes CDR1 SGHRS and CDR2 YFSETQ. In DNA, the CDR3 is TGCGCCAGCAGCTTGGGTACAGACGTCCCGAGGCAGTTCTTC. It is translated as CASSLGTDVPRQFF.

The V gene is TRBV7-2, the J gene TRBJ1-2; D gene ambiguous. This CDR3 spans 15 amino acids. V lost 0 bases to trimming and J lost 7 bases, with 15 bases between them. Germline V CDR1 and CDR2: SGHTA, FQGNSA. CDR3 nucleotide sequence: TGTGCCAGCAGCTTAGCGCGCGGGAGCCGTGGTGGCTACACCTTC. Translated: CASSLARGSRGGYTF.